What follows describes a single T cell receptor (beta chain). The sample comes from a study of blood T cell repertoires in COVID-19. The wider study: Some COVID-19 samples were acute and others convalescent; all came from the United States, Italy and Spain. T cells, B-cell-depleted T cells, or PBMCs provided the cDNA or gDNA that served as material.

The data were produced by immunoSEQ multiplex PCR, yet TCRdb's version contains in-frame clones alone and is incomplete. The sample lists some 110,000 clones; roughly nine tenths were seen once. Germline loops: CDR1 MNHEY, CDR2 SVGAGI. The trim removed 7 bases at V and 5 bases at J, leaving 3 bases unmatched. This CDR3 region has 12 residues. The sequenced sample consisted of peripheral blood. The V and J genes are TRBV6-5 and TRBJ1-2, with 8 bases identical to TRBD1. The clonotype was recovered from a man in his 70s who had recovered from COVID-19. The CDR3 DNA sequence: TGTGCCAGCAACGACAGGGGTTATGGCTACACCTTC. Translation: CASNDRGYGYTF.